Described below is a single T cell receptor beta chain sequence and its context. Its antigen remains unknown. The assay was immunoSEQ multiplex PCR, and TCRdb's table has in-frame clones only and misses some. The sample lists 380,000 or so clones; around four fifths were seen once. Treatment meaning: about 20 received Ad26.COV2.S at low or high dose, single or two shots; several received placebo; per-sample allocation not given. Specimen acquisition occurred on day 63 following the initial vaccine or placebo injection. The record originates from a study of Ad26.COV2.S vaccination and SARS-CoV-2 variants. Study information: Among those in the COV1001 Ad26.COV2.S trial arm was the donor.

Notes on the study in general: Vaccine recipients surpassed placebo recipients in spike-specific TCR breadth.

The clonotype was recovered from a person aged 18-65 years who received the Ad26.COV2.S COVID-19 vaccine or a placebo. The sample here was peripheral blood, taken in a trial of Ad26.COV2.S vaccine versus placebo.

CDR3 amino acids: CASSQGLPGGEQFF. CDR3 in DNA: TGTGCCAGCAGCCAGGGACTCCCCGGGGGTGAGCAGTTCTTC. The chain recombines TRBV3-1 (or the pseudogene TRBV3-2) with TRBJ2-1; D perhaps matches TRBD2 (6 bases). The germline CDR1 and CDR2 sequences are LGHDT and YNNKEL (reference sequence). Trimming removed 3 bases at V and 9 bases at J, with 15 bases between. This CDR3 has 14 residues.